This T cell receptor beta chain originates from a study of OX40 agonist ivuxolimab in advanced cancers. Study results and caveats: Clonal expansion from baseline to week 6 occurred in both CD4+ and CD8+ T cells.

V lost 5 bases and J 2 bases, leaving 13 bases between the germline ends. This CDR3 is 16 amino acids long. Looked up from germline, CDR1 is SGHAT and CDR2 is FQNNGV. Concerning this clone itself: Its antigen is unknown.

Only in-frame clones appear in the TCRdb table, and some are missing; sequencing was by immunoSEQ multiplex PCR. The sample lists about 82,000 clones, less than 85% seen once, with approximately 0.79% in the top ten. The rearrangement links TRBV11-2 to TRBJ1-6; D might be TRBD1 (6 bases). Sequenced material: CD4+ or CD8+ T cells sorted from blood, taken in a trial of the OX40 agonist ivuxolimab. The source is an adult with an advanced solid tumor such as melanoma, head and neck, liver or kidney cancer. Written as DNA, the CDR3 is TGTGCCAGCAGCAACACAGGGTGGCCCTATAATTCACCCCTCCACTTT. Translation gives CASSNTGWPYNSPLHF.